This passage covers 30 T cell receptor beta chains from one sample sequenced in a study of blood T cell repertoires in COVID-19. This table comes from immunoSEQ multiplex PCR, and its TCRdb copy is limited to in-frame clones, with some not included. This table holds roughly 400,000 clones, around 91% found once. Sequencing was carried out using PBMCs or T cells enriched from blood (not recorded which). The receptors come from a man aged 25-45 years who had recovered from COVID-19.

CDR3 nucleotides: TGTGCCAGCAGTCCAGGGAGGAACGAGTTCTTC. Amino acid sequence: CASSPGRNEFF. This chain connects TRBV28 to TRBJ2-1, with D tentatively TRBD2 (6 bases). Germline CDR1 reads MDHEN; CDR2 reads SYDVKM. Trimming pared 5 bases from V and 14 bases from J, leaving 13 bases between. CDR3 length: 11 residues.

This sequence joins TRBV7-9 and TRBJ2-5; D possibly corresponds to TRBD1 (5 bases). CDR3 size: 18 residues. Trimming cost V 0 bases and J 1 base, with 18 bases left between them. CDR1 is SEHNR, CDR2 FQNEAQ, per germline (reference sequence). CDR3 region: CASSLAPLLDRSQETQYF. The CDR3 DNA reads TGTGCCAGCAGCTTAGCGCCCCTCCTAGACAGAAGCCAAGAGACCCAGTACTTC.

The chain links TRBV4-1 to TRBJ2-1; TRBD2 matches 10 bases. The germline V gene encodes CDR1 MGHRA and CDR2 YSYEKL. The J segment lost 9 bases and the V segment lost 0 bases, leaving 8 bases of the junction unmatched. The CDR3 runs to 16 residues. The CDR3 DNA follows: TGCGCCAGCAGCCAAGAAGGCCTAGCGGGAGTTGCTGAGCAGTTCTTC. Its translation: CASSQEGLAGVAEQFF.

This chain uses TRBV19 with TRBJ2-7; 8 nucleotides agree with TRBD1. J gave up 9 bases and V 0 bases, and 13 bases lay outside the gene matches. This CDR3 has 16 residues. Germline CDR1 LNHDA, CDR2 SQIVND (reference sequence). This chain's CDR3 is CASSIDSGTGGLAQYF. For the CDR3, the DNA is TGTGCCAGTAGTATAGACTCCGGGACAGGAGGGCTCGCGCAGTACTTC.

The chain carries TRBV3-1 (or the pseudogene TRBV3-2) and TRBJ2-1, with 9 positions matching TRBD2. Germline CDR1 LGHDT, CDR2 YNNKEL (reference sequence). The CDR3 totals 16 residues. After removal of 4 bases from V and 2 bases from J, the junction contained 6 bases not matched to a gene. The CDR3 region has the DNA TGTGCCAGCAGCCCACACCGACTAGCGGCCTACAATGAGCAGTTCTTC. Encoded protein: CASSPHRLAAYNEQFF.

This clone occurred once. V and J are TRBV9 and TRBJ1-2; no clear D. V dropped 0 bases and J dropped 8 bases, with 11 bases sitting between them. This CDR3 region has 13 residues. The germline gives CDR1 SGDLS, CDR2 YYNGEE. CDR3 in amino acids: CASSVGPGKGYTF. The CDR3 DNA sequence: TGTGCCAGCAGCGTAGGTCCGGGGAAAGGCTACACCTTC. Full variable domain (rest looked up from reference TRBV9 and TRBJ1-2): DSGVTQTPKHLITATGQRVTLRCSPRSGDLSVYWYQQSLDQGLQFLIQYYNGEERAKGNILERFSAQQFPDLHSELNLSSLELGDSALYFCASSVGPGKGYTFGSGTRLTVV.

This clone was counted a single time. V and J are TRBV4-1 and TRBJ1-2; D is unclear. Between the trimmed V and J ends, which lost 0 bases and 4 bases, there was a span of 9 bases. CDR3 length: 14 residues. The germline CDR1 and CDR2 sequences are MGHRA and YSYEKL. The CDR3 here is CASSQDLGSYGYTF. In DNA, the CDR3 is TGCGCCAGCAGCCAAGATCTAGGAAGCTATGGCTACACCTTC.

CDR3 sequence: CASSLVQGPQNTEAFF. The CDR3 coding sequence is TGTGCCAGCAGCTTAGTGCAGGGGCCGCAGAACACTGAAGCTTTCTTT. The V gene is TRBV7-2, the J gene TRBJ1-1, with a possible D match to TRBD1 (6 bases). This CDR3 is 16 amino acids long. Germline assignment: CDR1 SGHTA and CDR2 FQGNSA. V lost 1 base, J lost 1 base, and 13 bases lay in between.

The chain employs TRBV9 and TRBJ2-1; no definite D call. This CDR3 has 12 residues. The V end was cut by 2 bases, the J end by 7 bases, with 7 bases between. The V gene's germline CDR1 is SGDLS and CDR2 YYNGEE. CDR3 sequence (DNA): TGTGCCAGCAGCGTCGGTGCTAATGAGCAGTTCTTC. Its translation: CASSVGANEQFF.

The CDR3 sequence: CSVAGRTNTGELFF. In DNA, the CDR3 is TGCAGCGTCGCGGGACGGACGAACACCGGGGAGCTGTTTTTT. V is TRBV29-1 and J is TRBJ2-2; tentative D call: TRBD2 (6 bases). The ends were cut back, 6 bases at V and 0 bases at J, with 11 bases in the middle. Germline CDR1 reads SQVTM; CDR2 reads ANQGSEA. CDR3 length: 14 residues.

CDR3 in amino acids: CATSQDPGLAGGRGNEQFF. CDR3 sequence (DNA): TGTGCCACCAGCCAGGATCCGGGACTAGCGGGAGGCCGGGGCAATGAGCAGTTCTTC. The chain recombines TRBV24-1 with TRBJ2-1; 15 positions agree with TRBD2. Per the germline V gene, CDR1 is KGHDR and CDR2 is SFDVKD. This CDR3 is 19 amino acids long. Germline trimming cut 7 bases from V and 6 bases from J; bases unmatched to any gene: 15.

The chain links TRBV7-6 to TRBJ2-5, with 7 positions matching TRBD2. V shed 1 base and J 5 bases; nucleotides not matched to a gene: 10. The CDR3 is 16 amino acids. Germline V lookup: CDR1 SGHVS, CDR2 FNYEAQ. In DNA form, the CDR3 reads TGTGCCAGCAGCTTAGTGGGGCCCCAGGGAGGGGAGACCCAGTACTTC. Amino acids: CASSLVGPQGGETQYF.

The chain is built from TRBV11-1 and TRBJ2-4; a weak D match, TRBD1 (6 bases). With 6 bases removed from V and 8 bases from J, the gap between germline ends came to 20 bases. Germline V CDR1 and CDR2: SGHAT, FQDESV (reference sequence). This CDR3 is 15 amino acids long. The CDR3 loop reads CASSSATRGRDIQYF. The CDR3 nucleotides read TGTGCCAGCAGTTCAGCTACCAGGGGACGGGACATTCAGTACTTC.

The chain couples TRBV28 to TRBJ2-5; 12 nucleotides line up with TRBD2. V shed 5 bases, J shed 7 bases, and the junction held 11 bases outside the gene matches. The CDR3 extends over 16 amino acids. Germline CDR1 MDHEN, CDR2 SYDVKM. CDR3 loop: CASSPVLAGGQGTQYF. The CDR3 region has the DNA TGTGCCAGCAGTCCTGTCCTAGCGGGAGGGCAGGGGACCCAGTACTTC.

The rearrangement links TRBV11-3 to TRBJ2-1; 11 bases line up with TRBD2. Germline-derived CDR1 and CDR2 are SGHNT and YENEEA. The CDR3 is made up of 17 amino acids. Trimming at V came to 1 base and at J to 5 bases, leaving 7 bases not matched to a gene. CDR3 residues: CASSLGSGTSGNNEQFF. Here the CDR3 DNA reads TGTGCCAGCAGCTTAGGATCCGGGACTAGCGGAAACAATGAGCAGTTCTTC.

This clone was detected once. The chain employs TRBV7-2 and TRBJ2-5; D not certain. Germline V gene lookup returns CDR1 SGHTA and CDR2 FQGNSA. This CDR3 spans 12 amino acids. Trimming removed 6 bases from V and 5 bases from J, with 10 bases in between. The CDR3 sequence is CASSFSRETQYF. CDR3 sequence (DNA): TGTGCCAGCAGTTTTAGTCGGGAGACCCAGTACTTC.

J is TRBJ2-3 and V is TRBV10-2; D possibly corresponds to TRBD2 (5 bases). This CDR3 comprises 14 residues. Germline V lookup: CDR1 WSHSY, CDR2 SAAADI. V was trimmed by 11 bases and J by 3 bases, leaving 18 bases between them. CDR3 sequence (DNA): TGCGCCCTAGGGAGAAACATTGAAACAGATACGCAGTATTTT. Its protein is CALGRNIETDTQYF.

The rearrangement joins TRBV5-1 to TRBJ1-2; TRBD1 aligns across 12 bases. Germline lookup yields CDR1 SGHRS and CDR2 YFSETQ. The CDR3 sequence is 19 residues long. J lost 8 bases, V lost 3 bases, and 20 bases had no gene match. The CDR3 sequence is CASSSLSANPGQGASGYTF. As DNA, the CDR3 is TGCGCCAGCAGCTCACTATCTGCAAATCCGGGACAGGGGGCTTCGGGCTACACCTTC.

This chain connects TRBV5-1 to TRBJ2-1; perhaps TRBD2 as D (6 bases). Trimming pared 1 base from V and 9 bases from J, leaving 14 bases between. Germline V gene data show CDR1 as SGHRS and CDR2 as YFSETQ. The CDR3 is made up of 14 amino acids. The CDR3 bases are TGCGCCAGCAGCTTGAGGACGGGAGAGAGTGAGCAGTTCTTC. Protein: CASSLRTGESEQFF. Combining the CDR3 with reference TRBV5-1 and TRBJ2-1 gives the whole variable domain KAGVTQTPRYLIKTRGQQVTLSCSPISGHRSVSWYQQTPGQGLQFLFEYFSETQRNKGNFPGRFSGRQFSNSRSEMNVSTLELGDSALYLCASSLRTGESEQFFGPGTRLTVL.

The gene calls are TRBV9 and TRBJ2-1; tentative D call: TRBD2 (6 bases). V lost 2 bases to trimming and J lost 5 bases, with 14 bases between them. The CDR3 is 15 amino acids. Germline V lookup: CDR1 SGDLS, CDR2 YYNGEE. The chain's CDR3 is CASSVTWGLNNEQFF. CDR3 nucleotides: TGTGCCAGCAGCGTCACGTGGGGACTTAACAATGAGCAGTTCTTC.

This clone was seen more than once but under ten times. The rearrangement uses TRBV10-3 and TRBJ2-7; tentative D call: TRBD2 (5 bases). V shed 4 bases and J shed 0 bases, with 7 bases lying between them. This CDR3 has 13 residues. CDR1 is ENHRY, CDR2 SYGVKD, per germline. This CDR3 is CAISVDYSYEQYF. The CDR3 DNA follows: TGTGCCATCAGTGTAGACTACTCCTACGAGCAGTACTTC.

This chain joins TRBV25-1 and TRBJ2-5; D possibly corresponds to TRBD1 (5 bases). CDR1 and CDR2 (germline): MGHDK, SYGVNS. This CDR3 has 13 amino acids. The germline V and J ends were trimmed by 8 bases and 4 bases, with 14 bases remaining between them. DNA of the CDR3: TGTGCCAGCGGGAAGACAGCTTCAGAGACCCAGTACTTC. Translation gives CASGKTASETQYF. The full variable domain, rest sourced from reference TRBV25-1 and TRBJ2-5, is EADIYQTPRYLVIGTGKKITLECSQTMGHDKMYWYQQDPGMELHLIHYSYGVNSTEKGDLSSESTVSRIRTEHFPLTLESARPSHTSQYLCASGKTASETQYFGPGTRLLVL.

This chain joins TRBV5-6 and TRBJ1-1, with D possibly matching TRBD1 (6 bases). The germline CDR1 and CDR2 sequences are SGHDT and YYEEEE. This CDR3 spans 16 amino acids. V was trimmed by 1 base and J by 0 bases, leaving 13 bases between them. The CDR3 here is CASSLRGGTLNTEAFF. The CDR3 nucleotides read TGTGCCAGCAGCTTGCGGGGGGGCACCCTGAACACTGAAGCTTTCTTT.

The CDR3 sequence is CASSLVAEHWSTDTQYF. The CDR3 nucleotides are TGTGCCAGCAGTTTAGTAGCGGAGCACTGGAGCACAGATACGCAGTATTTT. This chain uses TRBV27 with TRBJ2-3, with a weak D call TRBD2 (6 bases). V lost 2 bases, J lost 0 bases, and 15 bases lay in between. This CDR3 has 17 amino acids. Germline V gives CDR1 MNHEY, CDR2 SMNVEV (reference sequence).

The gene calls are TRBV3-1 (or the pseudogene TRBV3-2) and TRBJ1-1; D remains ambiguous. V lost 4 bases, J lost 7 bases, and 16 bases lay in between. The length of the CDR3 is 14 residues. Germline V CDR1 and CDR2: LGHDT, YNNKEL (reference sequence). The CDR3 DNA follows: TGTGCCAGCAGCCCCCTTGGCAGCGTTGGTGAAGCTTTCTTT. Translation gives CASSPLGSVGEAFF.

This chain connects TRBV12-3 or TRBV12-4 to TRBJ2-5, with D possibly being TRBD2 (6 bases). Trimming left V 6 bases short and J 7 bases short, with 15 bases between. The CDR3 contains 13 residues. The CDR3 reads CASRLAGVTTQYF. The CDR3 DNA reads as TGTGCCAGCAGACTAGCAGGAGTAACGACCCAGTACTTC.

The chain recombines TRBV7-2 with TRBJ2-7, with D perhaps TRBD2 (6 bases). The CDR3 covers 14 residues. CDR1 SGHTA and CDR2 FQGNSA come from the germline V gene. The V gene lost 4 bases and the J gene lost 3 bases, with 13 bases spanning the gap. The CDR3 is CASSSGLQSYEQYF. For the CDR3, the DNA is TGTGCCAGCAGCTCGGGACTCCAAAGCTACGAGCAGTACTTC.

The CDR3 is CASSSGDREGTEAFF. The CDR3 DNA reads TGTGCCAGCAGCTCTGGGGACAGAGAGGGCACTGAAGCTTTCTTT. V and J are TRBV7-9 and TRBJ1-1, with TRBD1 identical over 7 bases. Germline V CDR1 and CDR2: SEHNR, FQNEAQ (reference sequence). This CDR3 comprises 15 residues. V shed 4 bases, J shed 4 bases, and the junction held 9 bases outside the gene matches.

CDR3 sequence (DNA): TGTGCCACCAGCAGAGATCGCGTAACTAATGAAAAACTGTTTTTT. Amino acids: CATSRDRVTNEKLFF. This rearrangement joins TRBV15 to TRBJ1-4; D ambiguous. V shed 0 bases and J shed 1 base, with 6 bases lying between them. CDR3 length: 15 residues. Germline V gives CDR1 LNHNV, CDR2 YYDKDF (reference sequence).

The CDR3, as DNA: TGTGCCAGCAATTCAGGACAGGGCACAGATACGCAGTATTTT. Translated, it gives CASNSGQGTDTQYF. The V call is TRBV28, the J call TRBJ2-3; 7 bases are a match to TRBD1. The CDR3 covers 14 residues. The germline V gene has CDR1 MDHEN and CDR2 SYDVKM. V was clipped by 7 bases and J by 1 base; unmatched bases: 5.